The T cell receptor (beta chain) described here comes from a study of control samples from healthy donors and cancer patients. The data were produced by immunoSEQ multiplex PCR, yet TCRdb's version contains in-frame clones alone and is incomplete. This sample has 130,000 to 150,000 clones, with approximately 93% found just once. Trimming removed 2 bases from V and 9 bases from J, with 10 bases in between. The CDR3 has 13 amino acids. Germline CDR1 reads MNHEY; CDR2 reads SVGAGI. This TCR was sampled from a young man in good health. This rearrangement joins TRBV6-5 to TRBJ2-2, with D perhaps matching TRBD2 (5 bases). Material for sequencing was blood. The DNA of the CDR3 is TGTGCCAGCAGTTACGGAGGAGATAGGGAGCTGTTTTTT. Translating it yields CASSYGGDRELFF.